Following are 27 T cell receptor beta chains from one sample sequenced in a study of regulatory T cells in long-lasting Graves disease (dated by TCRdb to the early 2020s). Library prep was done by multiplex PCR. Sequencing instrument: Illumina HiSeq 4000. CDR3 regions were amplified by Arm-PCR with iRepertoire HTBI primers to construct TCR beta libraries. TCRdb reprocessing: public reads trimmed at Q25 with fastp, clones called with MiXCR, in-frame beta chains kept. Rows merge per CDR3 protein into single entries with the most common DNA and genes. The sample table lists a few hundred thousand distinct CDR3 sequences, 15% to 20% of them with a count of one. Just under 30% of the sample is taken by the ten largest. The intended sense of this specimen's time point label: newly diagnosed GD, antithyroid drugs for less than 3 months. RNA was extracted from PBMCs in TRIzol for both TCR sequencing and RNA sequencing.

This sample also appeared in a second study, on T cells in Graves' hyperthyroidism and ophthalmopathy.

This material consisted of peripheral blood mononuclear cells (PBMCs), taken at new diagnosis, from a patient treated with antithyroid drugs. All receptors come from a man aged 35 to 55 with Graves disease. Donor details come from another sample of the same person, matched by shared clones.

This clonotype was counted many times. The rearrangement uses TRBV18 and TRBJ2-5, with 8 nucleotides matching TRBD1. The V gene's germline CDR1 is KGHSH and CDR2 LQKENI. The CDR3 is 17 amino acids. V trimming: 0 bases; J trimming: 3 bases; junction bases outside the gene matches: 9. As DNA, the CDR3 is TGTGCCAGCTCACCACCGGCGTCAGGGGGCCTGGAAGAGACCCAGTACTTC. Translation: CASSPPASGGLEETQYF.

This clonotype was seen a few times. The chain joins TRBV20-1 to TRBJ1-5; 8 nucleotides match TRBD1. The CDR3 has 12 amino acids. The germline CDR1 and CDR2 sequences are DFQATT and SNEGSKA (reference sequence). V lost 3 bases to trimming and J lost 9 bases; unmatched junction nucleotides: 4. CDR3 bases: TGCAGTGCTAGGACAGGGGCCGGGCCCCAGCATTTT. It translates to CSARTGAGPQHF.

This clonotype has ten or more counts. The genes are TRBV6-2 or TRBV6-3 and TRBJ2-1, with 7 bases lining up with TRBD2. Germline-derived CDR1 and CDR2 are MNHEY and SVGEGT. The CDR3 spans 16 residues. V shed 5 bases and J 4 bases; nucleotides not matched to a gene: 11. CDR3 in amino acids: CASSEESGGGYNEQFF. Written as DNA, the CDR3 is TGTGCCAGCAGTGAGGAAAGTGGCGGGGGTTACAATGAGCAGTTCTTC.

V is TRBV6-2 or TRBV6-3 and J is TRBJ2-7; TRBD1 matches 7 bases. The CDR3 sequence is 15 residues long. Germline loops: CDR1 MNHEY, CDR2 SVGEGT. J was trimmed by 5 bases and V by 0 bases; bases with no gene match: 7. Here the CDR3 reads CASSYSPGQPHEQYF. In DNA form, the CDR3 reads TGTGCCAGCAGTTACTCGCCGGGACAGCCCCACGAGCAGTACTTC.

This clonotype was seen more than once but under ten times. The J gene is TRBJ2-2, the V gene TRBV20-1; D ambiguous. Trimming removed 2 bases from V and 9 bases from J, with 10 bases in between. Germline values: CDR1 DFQATT, CDR2 SNEGSKA (reference sequence). This CDR3 is 12 amino acids long. CDR3 loop: CSARTGFRELFF. CDR3 nucleotides: TGCAGTGCTAGAACTGGGTTCAGGGAGCTGTTTTTT.

The genes are TRBV6-2 or TRBV6-3 and TRBJ1-3, with D tentatively TRBD1 (5 bases). V lost 7 bases and J lost 9, with 10 bases in between. The CDR3 spans 11 residues. Germline V gene data show CDR1 as MNHEY and CDR2 as SVGEGT. The CDR3 bases are TGTGCCAGCACAGGGCCTGGCACCATATATTTT. The encoded protein is CASTGPGTIYF.

This clonotype showed up just a few times. The V gene is TRBV10-2, the J gene TRBJ2-5, with D tentatively TRBD1 or TRBD2 (5 bases each). V gave up 4 bases and J gave up 0 bases, with 18 bases separating them. The CDR3 spans 17 residues. Germline loops: CDR1 WSHSY, CDR2 SAAADI. This CDR3 is CASSASRDVLYQETQYF. The CDR3 DNA reads as TGCGCCAGCAGTGCAAGCAGGGACGTCCTGTACCAAGAGACCCAGTACTTC.

This clonotype was found many times. The V call is TRBV28, the J call TRBJ1-1; D call uncertain. The V and J ends lost 7 bases and 2 bases respectively, with 11 bases between them. Looked up from germline, CDR1 is MDHEN and CDR2 is SYDVKM. This CDR3 has 13 residues. CDR3 in amino acids: CASTGVVNTEAFF. The CDR3 DNA follows: TGTGCCAGCACCGGGGTGGTCAACACTGAAGCTTTCTTT.

This clonotype was picked up many times. The rearrangement uses TRBV27 and TRBJ1-6; tentative D call: TRBD1 (6 bases). The germline V gene encodes CDR1 MNHEY and CDR2 SMNVEV (reference sequence). Trimming shortened V by 1 base and J by 7 bases, and 14 bases separated the two germline ends. The length of the CDR3 is 16 residues. The chain's CDR3 is CASSLFGGRGNSPLHF. Written as DNA, the CDR3 is TGTGCCAGCAGTTTATTCGGGGGGCGAGGGAATTCACCCCTCCACTTT.

Regarding this clonotype: A much larger clone is a single base away; this may be a read error. This chain uses TRBV30 with TRBJ2-3, with D perhaps matching TRBD1 or TRBD2 (7 bases each). The germline V gene encodes CDR1 GTSNPN and CDR2 SVGIG (reference sequence). This CDR3 has 14 residues. The germline V and J ends were trimmed by 5 bases and 4 bases, with 16 bases remaining between them. CDR3 bases: TGTGCCTGGGATTACAGGGGAGGGGCAGATACGCAGTATTTT. This encodes CAWDYRGGADTQYF.

The chain employs TRBV20-1 and TRBJ1-6, with 7 nucleotides matching TRBD1. Germline values: CDR1 DFQATT, CDR2 SNEGSKA (reference sequence). The CDR3 length is 13 residues. After removal of 3 bases from V and 9 bases from J, the junction contained 5 bases not matched to a gene. CDR3 amino acids: CSASRDSTSPLHF. The CDR3 bases are TGCAGTGCTAGCCGGGACAGTACTTCACCCCTCCACTTT.

With respect to this clonotype: Since a much larger clone is just one base distant, this may be a read error. The chain links TRBV12-3 or TRBV12-4 to TRBJ2-1, with D hard to call. The ends were cut back, 2 bases at V and 9 bases at J, with 11 bases in the middle. This CDR3 region has 13 residues. CDR3 nucleotides: TGTGCCAGCAGTTTAAGGGCCACGGGTGAGCAGTTCTTC. This sequence encodes CASSLRATGEQFF.

This clonotype was seen more than once but under ten times. The chain couples TRBV20-1 to TRBJ1-5; D possibly corresponds to TRBD1 (6 bases). Trimming pared 2 bases from V and 3 bases from J, leaving 8 bases between. Germline CDR1 reads DFQATT; CDR2 reads SNEGSKA (reference sequence). There are 13 residues in the CDR3. CDR3 nucleotide sequence: TGCAGTGCTAGACAGGGGAACAATCAGCCCCAGCATTTT. Translated, it gives CSARQGNNQPQHF.

In its sample, this clonotype was seen a few times. The V gene is TRBV20-1, the J gene TRBJ1-4, with D unresolved. CDR1 is DFQATT, CDR2 SNEGSKA, per germline (reference sequence). The CDR3 spans 11 residues. V dropped 4 bases and J dropped 7 bases, with 7 bases sitting between them. CDR3 residues: CSAKVFEKLFF. The CDR3 DNA sequence: TGCAGTGCTAAGGTTTTTGAAAAACTGTTTTTT.

This clonotype has at least ten counts. The chain employs TRBV2 and TRBJ1-5; D call uncertain. In germline, CDR1 is SNHLY, CDR2 FYNNEI. This CDR3 comprises 17 residues. The V end lost 5 bases, the J end lost 2 bases, and 19 bases lay between the germline ends. The CDR3 sequence: CASSSNRFGVGNQPQHF. As DNA, the CDR3 is TGTGCCAGCAGTTCCAACCGATTTGGCGTGGGCAATCAGCCCCAGCATTTT.

Many counts were recorded for this clonotype. J is TRBJ2-1 and V is TRBV27, with D perhaps matching TRBD1 (6 bases). The germline CDR1 and CDR2 sequences are MNHEY and SMNVEV (reference sequence). V lost 6 bases and J lost 8, with 26 bases in between. CDR3 size: 17 residues. The CDR3 sequence: CASSKDFFRGPLDEQFF. The CDR3, as DNA: TGTGCCAGCAGCAAAGATTTCTTCAGGGGCCCCTTGGATGAGCAGTTCTTC.

This clonotype was counted only a few times. With a much larger clone just one base away, this may be a read error. The V call is TRBV12-3 or TRBV12-4, the J call TRBJ2-1; D is unclear. V was shortened by 3 bases and J by 5 bases, with 14 bases between the two germline ends. The CDR3 length is 15 residues. Written as DNA, the CDR3 is TGTGCCAGCAGTTTGGGGTTCGGTGCCCACAATGAGCAGTTCTTC. It codes for CASSLGFGAHNEQFF.

This clonotype was found many times. The chain uses TRBV7-8 and TRBJ2-7, with 10 nucleotides matching TRBD1. Germline lookup yields CDR1 SGHVS and CDR2 FQNEAQ. The CDR3 is made up of 15 amino acids. Unmatched junction bases numbered 11, after V lost 5 bases and J lost 7 bases. The CDR3 sequence is CASSLMGTGVREQYF. The CDR3 bases are TGTGCCAGCAGCCTAATGGGGACAGGGGTGAGGGAGCAGTACTTC. The full variable domain, completed using reference TRBV7-8 and TRBJ2-7, is GAGVSQSPRYKVAKRGQDVALRCDPISGHVSLFWYQQALGQGPEFLTYFQNEAQLDKSGLPSDRFFAERPEGSVSTLKIQRTQQEDSAVYLCASSLMGTGVREQYFGPGTRLTVT.

There are many counts of this clonotype. The chain links TRBV12-3 or TRBV12-4 to TRBJ1-2; D uncertain. This CDR3 has 12 amino acids. V lost 3 bases and J 7 bases, leaving 9 bases between the germline ends. As DNA, the CDR3 is TGTGCCAGCAGTTTCACGGATGTTGGCTACACCTTC. Protein product: CASSFTDVGYTF.

As to this clonotype: A much larger clone lies a single base off, so this may be a read error. The chain employs TRBV28 and TRBJ2-1; weak D call: TRBD1 (5 bases). The J call may be faulty, since TRBJ2-5 better matches the DNA end. There are 14 residues in the CDR3. Per the germline V gene, CDR1 is MDHEN and CDR2 is SYDVKM. The CDR3 DNA sequence: TGTGCCAGCTCCCGGCGGAAGGGGATAGAGACCCAGTACTTC. Translation gives CASSRRKGIETQYF.

This clonotype was observed at least ten times. This chain links TRBV20-1 with TRBJ2-7; a weak D match, TRBD2 (7 bases). The CDR3 totals 14 residues. CDR1 and CDR2 from the germline V gene are DFQATT and SNEGSKA (reference sequence). The germline V and J ends were trimmed by 0 bases and 5 bases, with 14 bases remaining between them. CDR3 coding DNA: TGCAGTGCTAGAGAGGGAGGGGGAGGCGACGAGCAGTACTTC. Protein sequence: CSAREGGGGDEQYF.

This clonotype has a handful of counts. The chain uses TRBV3-1 and TRBJ1-1; no firm D call. V was cut by 4 bases and J by 4 bases, with 10 bases left in between. There are 13 residues in the CDR3. CDR1 and CDR2 (germline): LGHDT, YNNKEL (reference sequence). CDR3 region: CASSPLRSTEAFF. The CDR3, as DNA: TGTGCCAGCAGCCCCCTTAGGAGCACTGAAGCTTTCTTT.

With respect to this clonotype: A far bigger clonotype differs at one base, so this is likely a read error. This chain links TRBV7-9 with TRBJ2-1; perhaps TRBD1 as D (6 bases). Trimming left V 1 base short and J 10 bases short, with 14 bases between. The CDR3 contains 14 residues. CDR1 is SEHNR, CDR2 FQNEAQ, per germline (reference sequence). The CDR3 bases are TGTGCCAGCAGCTTAGGGACAGACTCCTACGAGCAGTTCTTC. Amino acid sequence: CASSLGTDSYEQFF.

V is TRBV7-2 and J is TRBJ2-7, with 8 bases aligning to TRBD1. Germline V gene lookup returns CDR1 SGHTA and CDR2 FQGNSA. The V and J ends lost 3 bases and 2 bases, in that order; junction bases with no gene match: 6. The CDR3 length is 15 residues. The CDR3 DNA follows: TGTGCCAGCAGCTTGGCTGGACAGGGACCCTACGAGCAGTACTTC. Translated, it gives CASSLAGQGPYEQYF.

The sample holds many counts of this clonotype. The V gene is TRBV20-1, the J gene TRBJ2-2; D ambiguous. V was pared by 0 bases and J by 8 bases, with 16 bases between. The germline V gene encodes CDR1 DFQATT and CDR2 SNEGSKA (reference sequence). The CDR3 has 15 amino acids. The CDR3 DNA follows: TGCAGTGCTAGAGAACCGGCCACCGGAGAAGGGGAGCTGTTTTTT. It yields the protein CSAREPATGEGELFF.

Concerning this clonotype: A read error may be the cause here, since a much bigger clone is one base away. The J gene is TRBJ2-6, the V gene TRBV2; TRBD1 is a possible D gene (5 bases). The length of the CDR3 is 15 residues. Germline V gene data show CDR1 as SNHLY and CDR2 as FYNNEI. V was shortened by 5 bases and J by 2 bases, with 10 bases between the two germline ends. The CDR3 sequence is CASSPGRAGANVLTF. The CDR3 bases are TGTGCCAGCAGTCCCGGCAGGGCTGGGGCCAACGTCCTGACTTTC.

This clonotype was seen at least ten times. V usage is TRBV12-3 or TRBV12-4 and J usage is TRBJ1-1, with D uncertain. V was cut by 7 bases and J by 4 bases, with 16 bases left in between. The CDR3 spans 14 residues. CDR3 sequence: CASKWGEGGTEAFF. The CDR3 DNA reads as TGTGCCAGCAAATGGGGAGAGGGCGGCACTGAAGCTTTCTTT.